Shown below are 30 T cell receptor beta chains from a single sample sequenced in a study of T cell responses to AZD1222 COVID-19 vaccine. Sequencing was performed with immunoSEQ multiplex PCR; in TCRdb, only in-frame clones are kept and a portion is missing. The table lists about 120,000 clones, roughly 86% of them singletons. The sample consisted of peripheral blood, taken 28 days after the second AZD1222 dose. Every receptor here comes from an adult who received the AZD1222 COVID-19 vaccine.

CDR3 loop: CASSPDLTNTQYF. The DNA for the CDR3 is TGTGCCAGCAGCCCCGACTTGACAAATACGCAGTATTTT. V gene TRBV3-1 (or the pseudogene TRBV3-2) combines with J gene TRBJ2-3; D uncertain. Looked up from germline, CDR1 is LGHDT and CDR2 is YNNKEL (reference sequence). CDR3 length: 13 amino acids. V gave up 4 bases and J gave up 7 bases, with 12 bases separating them.

The gene calls are TRBV7-3 and TRBJ1-1; 7 nucleotides match TRBD1. Germline CDR1 SGHTA, CDR2 FQGTGA. V shed 4 bases and J 5 bases; nucleotides not matched to a gene: 7. The CDR3 spans 14 residues. In DNA form, the CDR3 reads TGTGCCAGCAGCTCACAGGGGAGAAGGACTGAAGCTTTCTTT. It specifies CASSSQGRRTEAFF.

This chain joins TRBV27 and TRBJ1-1, with D tentatively TRBD1 (5 bases). The CDR3 spans 16 residues. CDR1 and CDR2 (germline): MNHEY, SMNVEV (reference sequence). V was cut by 6 bases and J by 0 bases, with 17 bases left in between. The chain's CDR3 is CASSPGGGRVNTEAFF. CDR3 DNA sequence: TGTGCCAGCAGCCCCGGGGGGGGGAGGGTGAACACTGAAGCTTTCTTT.

A note on this clone: Distinct nucleotide sequences in the sample also encode this CDR3. J is TRBJ2-7 and V is TRBV11-3; D might be TRBD1 (6 bases). Looked up from germline, CDR1 is SGHNT and CDR2 is YENEEA. The CDR3 has 13 residues. Trimming pared 3 bases from V and 4 bases from J, leaving 10 bases between. CDR3 sequence reads: CASSFGTSYEQYF. CDR3 sequence (DNA): TGTGCCAGCAGCTTTGGGACATCTTACGAGCAGTACTTC.

V gene TRBV5-5 combines with J gene TRBJ1-3; 8 positions match TRBD1. The germline V gene encodes CDR1 SGHKS and CDR2 YYEKEE (reference sequence). The CDR3 contains 15 residues. The ends lost 3 bases at V and 4 bases at J; junction bases unmatched: 6. The CDR3 reads CASSYQGALGNTIYF. In DNA form, the CDR3 reads TGTGCCAGCAGCTACCAGGGGGCATTGGGAAACACCATATATTTT.

The rearrangement joins TRBV5-1 to TRBJ2-3; either TRBD1 or TRBD2 may supply D (7 bases each). Germline values: CDR1 SGHRS, CDR2 YFSETQ. The CDR3 runs to 16 residues. V was pared by 5 bases and J by 0 bases, with 16 bases between. CDR3 protein: CASSKWEGASTDTQYF. CDR3 DNA: TGCGCCAGCAGTAAGTGGGAGGGGGCAAGCACAGATACGCAGTATTTT.

This clone was seen a handful of times. The chain joins TRBV5-1 to TRBJ1-4; tentative D call: TRBD1 (5 bases). The CDR3 loop spans 13 amino acids. From germline, CDR1 is SGHRS and CDR2 YFSETQ. Deletions cut 3 bases from V and 12 bases from J, with 15 bases between. The CDR3 sequence: CASSSLDGGELFF. The CDR3 DNA reads TGCGCCAGCAGCTCCTTGGACGGAGGGGAACTGTTTTTT. Based on the CDR3 plus reference TRBV5-1 and TRBJ1-4, the full variable domain is KAGVTQTPRYLIKTRGQQVTLSCSPISGHRSVSWYQQTPGQGLQFLFEYFSETQRNKGNFPGRFSGRQFSNSRSEMNVSTLELGDSALYLCASSSLDGGELFFGSGTQLSVL.

The V gene is TRBV6-6, the J gene TRBJ1-4, with 7 bases identical to TRBD1. The CDR3 runs to 16 residues. CDR1 and CDR2 from the germline V gene are MNHNY and SVGAGI (reference sequence). Trimming removed 6 bases from V and 5 bases from J; junction bases left unmatched: 12. CDR3 sequence (DNA): TGTGCCAGCAGACTCGAGACAGGGAGGAGAAATGAAAAACTGTTTTTT. This gives the protein CASRLETGRRNEKLFF.

CDR3 nucleotide sequence: TGTGCCAGCAGCGATAAGACAGGGAGCGTGAAAGGGAACACTGAAGCTTTCTTT. Amino acids: CASSDKTGSVKGNTEAFF. The gene calls are TRBV7-9 and TRBJ1-1; 7 nucleotides align to TRBD1. Germline lookup yields CDR1 SEHNR and CDR2 FQNEAQ (reference sequence). Trimming took 5 bases from V and 1 from J; bases not matched to a gene: 16. This CDR3 region has 18 residues.

The chain combines TRBV5-1 with TRBJ2-6; D unclear. The CDR3 loop spans 16 amino acids. CDR1 and CDR2 from the germline V gene are SGHRS and YFSETQ. V shed 1 base and J shed 0 bases, with 8 bases lying between them. CDR3: CASSLSHFSGANVLTF. The DNA of the CDR3 is TGCGCCAGCAGCTTGTCACATTTCTCTGGGGCCAACGTCCTGACTTTC.

The CDR3 DNA follows: TGTGCCAGCAGCTTTCTTGGCAATCAGCCCCAGCATTTT. It is translated as CASSFLGNQPQHF. This chain connects TRBV7-9 to TRBJ1-5; D not resolved. CDR1 SEHNR and CDR2 FQNEAQ come from the germline V gene (reference sequence). Trimming pared 3 bases from V and 2 bases from J, leaving 5 bases between. CDR3 length: 13 residues.

This clone was found once. The V gene is TRBV7-8, the J gene TRBJ2-6; TRBD1 is a possible D gene (6 bases). The V gene lost 6 bases and the J gene lost 0 bases, with 15 bases spanning the gap. The germline V gene has CDR1 SGHVS and CDR2 FQNEAQ. This CDR3 contains 17 residues. CDR3 protein: CASSPSTGPSGANVLTF. The CDR3 DNA sequence: TGTGCCAGCAGTCCTTCGACAGGTCCCTCTGGGGCCAACGTCCTGACTTTC.

This clone was counted many times. The chain is built from TRBV29-1 and TRBJ1-1, with a weak D call TRBD1 (6 bases). The length of the CDR3 is 11 residues. Germline V lookup: CDR1 SQVTM, CDR2 ANQGSEA. Deletions cut 4 bases from V and 5 bases from J, with 8 bases between. The CDR3 protein is CSVARGTEAFF. CDR3 nucleotide sequence: TGCAGCGTTGCCAGGGGTACTGAAGCTTTCTTT.

This sequence joins TRBV3-1 (or the pseudogene TRBV3-2) and TRBJ2-5; D is possibly TRBD1 (5 bases). The V and J ends lost 3 bases and 2 bases respectively, with 13 bases between them. CDR1 LGHDT and CDR2 YNNKEL come from the germline V gene (reference sequence). This CDR3 is 15 amino acids long. The chain's CDR3 is CASSHRDTLQETQYF. CDR3 sequence (DNA): TGTGCCAGCAGCCACAGGGATACCCTGCAAGAGACCCAGTACTTC.

The V call is TRBV29-1, the J call TRBJ1-1; TRBD1 matches 8 bases. The junction had 6 bases not matched to a gene; V was cut back by 0 bases and J by 3 bases. The CDR3 is 15 residues long. The V gene's germline CDR1 is SQVTM and CDR2 ANQGSEA. CDR3 sequence: CSVEDRQGRYTEAFF. The CDR3 DNA is TGCAGCGTTGAAGATCGACAGGGGAGATACACTGAAGCTTTCTTT.

This clone appeared a single time. The rearrangement joins TRBV7-9 to TRBJ2-7; D is perhaps TRBD1 (5 bases). Per the germline V gene, CDR1 is SEHNR and CDR2 is FQNEAQ (reference sequence). Trimming pared 2 bases from V and 2 bases from J, leaving 10 bases between. The CDR3 contains 14 residues. Here the CDR3 reads CASSLRRTPYEQYF. The CDR3 DNA is TGTGCCAGCAGCTTACGACGGACACCCTACGAGCAGTACTTC.

This chain links TRBV5-5 with TRBJ1-1; no firm D call. Germline loops: CDR1 SGHKS, CDR2 YYEKEE (reference sequence). Trimming took off 4 bases at V and 0 bases at J, with 13 bases between the two ends. CDR3 size: 15 residues. The DNA of the CDR3 is TGTGCCAGCAGCCCGGCAGGACTCATGAACACTGAAGCTTTCTTT. This gives the protein CASSPAGLMNTEAFF.

V is TRBV4-1 and J is TRBJ1-1, with D perhaps matching TRBD1 (5 bases). CDR1 and CDR2 (germline): MGHRA, YSYEKL. This CDR3 region has 15 residues. The V gene lost 0 bases and the J gene lost 3 bases, with 11 bases spanning the gap. CDR3: CASSQDHWGDTEAFF. CDR3 nucleotide sequence: TGCGCCAGCAGCCAAGATCATTGGGGGGACACTGAAGCTTTCTTT.

The V gene is TRBV7-2, the J gene TRBJ2-7; D gene ambiguous. The CDR3 consists of 14 residues. V shed 5 bases and J shed 3 bases, with 14 bases lying between them. Per germline, CDR1 SGHTA and CDR2 FQGNSA. The CDR3 DNA reads as TGTGCCAGCAGCCCTTTCCCAGGTCTCTACGAGCAGTACTTC. Amino acids: CASSPFPGLYEQYF.

The chain carries TRBV9 and TRBJ1-1, with D possibly matching TRBD1 (5 bases). The V and J ends lost 1 base and 1 base respectively, with 8 bases between them. CDR3 length: 14 residues. Per germline, CDR1 SGDLS and CDR2 YYNGEE. CDR3 amino acids: CASSVQGRNTEAFF. The CDR3 region has the DNA TGTGCCAGCAGCGTACAGGGCCGGAACACTGAAGCTTTCTTT.

This clone has just a few counts. The rearrangement links TRBV6-5 to TRBJ2-3, with a tentative D call TRBD1 (5 bases). The CDR3 has 16 amino acids. Germline lookup yields CDR1 MNHEY and CDR2 SVGAGI. Trimming took 4 bases from V and 2 from J, leaving 16 bases between them. The CDR3 spells CASSSHGQGSTDTQYF. CDR3 sequence (DNA): TGTGCCAGCAGTTCCCACGGGCAGGGCTCCACAGATACGCAGTATTTT.

The chain links TRBV27 to TRBJ2-7; D is perhaps TRBD1 (6 bases). This CDR3 region has 15 residues. Trimming removed 3 bases from V and 7 bases from J, with 19 bases in between. Germline V gene lookup returns CDR1 MNHEY and CDR2 SMNVEV (reference sequence). CDR3 sequence (DNA): TGTGCCAGCAGTTTTGGGGTAACAGGGTTGGGAGAGCAGTACTTC. It is translated as CASSFGVTGLGEQYF.

This clone was seen only once. The rearrangement uses TRBV30 and TRBJ2-7, with D possibly TRBD2 on 6 matching bases. The V gene's germline CDR1 is GTSNPN and CDR2 SVGIG (reference sequence). The V end lost 1 base, the J end lost 1 base, and 8 bases lay between the germline ends. The CDR3 is made up of 13 amino acids. The CDR3 reads CAWSAGTSYEQYF. The DNA of the CDR3 is TGTGCCTGGAGTGCCGGGACTTCCTACGAGCAGTACTTC.

This chain connects TRBV4-1 to TRBJ1-4, with D uncertain. V was clipped by 3 bases and J by 0 bases, with 5 bases between them. Germline CDR1 MGHRA, CDR2 YSYEKL. The CDR3 has 14 amino acids. CDR3 residues: CASSQGTTNEKLFF. The CDR3 region has the DNA TGCGCCAGCAGCCAGGGAACAACTAATGAAAAACTGTTTTTT.

The V and J genes are TRBV18 and TRBJ1-4, with 8 bases lining up with TRBD1. Per germline, CDR1 KGHSH and CDR2 LQKENI. There are 15 residues in the CDR3. The trim removed 3 bases at V and 3 bases at J, leaving 3 bases unmatched. The CDR3 is CASSPTGVANEKLFF. CDR3 in DNA: TGTGCCAGCTCACCGACAGGGGTGGCTAATGAAAAACTGTTTTTT.

V gene TRBV5-1 combines with J gene TRBJ1-5; weak D call: TRBD1 (6 bases). CDR1 SGHRS and CDR2 YFSETQ come from the germline V gene. Trimming took 0 bases from V and 1 from J, leaving 8 bases between them. The CDR3 runs 15 residues. Here the CDR3 DNA reads TGCGCCAGCAGCTTGGACACAGGGAGCAATCAGCCCCAGCATTTT. Its translation is CASSLDTGSNQPQHF.

The V gene is TRBV5-1, the J gene TRBJ1-3, with TRBD1 matching 10 bases. The CDR3 is made up of 18 amino acids. V dropped 4 bases and J dropped 0; count of bases not matched to a gene: 10. CDR1 SGHRS and CDR2 YFSETQ come from the germline V gene. CDR3 region: CASSPRDRGLYSGNTIYF. Here the CDR3 DNA reads TGCGCCAGCAGCCCCCGGGACAGGGGCCTTTACTCTGGAAACACCATATATTTT.

This chain joins TRBV6-6 and TRBJ2-7, with D perhaps matching TRBD1 or TRBD2 (5 bases each). Germline V gives CDR1 MNHNY, CDR2 SVGAGI (reference sequence). The V end was cut by 6 bases, the J end by 4 bases, with 10 bases between. The CDR3 loop spans 12 amino acids. This chain's CDR3 is CASRRGVYEQYF. CDR3 sequence (DNA): TGTGCCAGCAGGAGGGGTGTTTACGAGCAGTACTTC.

The rearrangement uses TRBV6-1 and TRBJ2-5, with 8 bases that match TRBD2. This CDR3 is built from 17 residues. V trimming: 1 base; J trimming: 2 bases; junction bases outside the gene matches: 9. Germline CDR1 and CDR2: MNHNS and SASEGT. This CDR3 is CASSEGSVAGLQETQYF. As DNA, the CDR3 is TGTGCCAGCAGTGAAGGGTCGGTAGCGGGGTTACAAGAGACCCAGTACTTC.

The DNA of the CDR3 is TGTGCCAGCAGTTCCACAGAGAACACTGAAGCTTTCTTT. Translation: CASSSTENTEAFF. The V and J genes are TRBV6-5 and TRBJ1-1; D gene uncertain. Germline V CDR1 and CDR2: MNHEY, SVGAGI. Trimming removed 4 bases from V and 1 base from J, with 7 bases in between. The CDR3 loop spans 13 amino acids.